These 15 T cell receptor beta chains were sequenced from one sample in a study of blood T cell repertoires in COVID-19 (dated by TCRdb to 2020 to 2022). The method behind the library was the immunoSEQ multiplex PCR assay. TCRdb obtained this table from immuneACCESS and retained in-frame rearrangements with V and J assigned. These tables miss some clones; where compared with another copy, unresolved V genes account for less than half of the shortfall, and the remainder is unexplained. The sample table lists 90,000 to 110,000 clones, roughly 80% of them with a count of one. The ten largest clones represent just under 20% of the sample. Sequencing was performed on peripheral blood. The receptors originated from a woman in her 70s with acute or convalescent COVID-19.

The gene calls are TRBV5-1 and TRBJ2-5; TRBD2 aligns across 8 bases. J gave up 1 base and V 0 bases, and 2 bases lay outside the gene matches. Germline-derived CDR1 and CDR2 are SGHRS and YFSETQ. The CDR3 extends over 15 amino acids. This CDR3 reads CASSLDTSGQETQYF. CDR3 DNA sequence: TGCGCCAGCAGCTTGGATACTAGCGGCCAAGAGACCCAGTACTTC.

The chain recombines TRBV5-1 with TRBJ2-2; TRBD2 is a possible D gene (5 bases). The V gene lost 0 bases and the J gene lost 4 bases, with 10 bases spanning the gap. The germline CDR1 and CDR2 sequences are SGHRS and YFSETQ. CDR3 length equals 15 residues. CDR3 residues: CASSLAGIGTGELFF. In DNA, the CDR3 is TGCGCCAGCAGCTTGGCCGGGATTGGCACCGGGGAGCTGTTTTTT.

This clone turned up a few times. The chain has TRBV12-3 or TRBV12-4 and TRBJ1-1, with 8 bases aligning to TRBD1. CDR3 length: 13 amino acids. With 6 bases clipped from V and 4 bases from J, the junction kept 4 bases outside the gene matches. DNA for the CDR3: TGTGCCAGCAGCCACACAGGGGGCACTGAAGCTTTCTTT. The encoded protein is CASSHTGGTEAFF.

The rearrangement uses TRBV2 and TRBJ2-3; 7 nucleotides align to TRBD2. The CDR3 sequence is 14 residues long. Germline CDR1 and CDR2: SNHLY and FYNNEI. With V trimmed by 8 bases and J by 2 bases, 7 bases remained unmatched. The CDR3 coding sequence is TGTGCCAGCCTCCGGGGGGAAATCACAGATACGCAGTATTTT. Translating gives CASLRGEITDTQYF.

The chain links TRBV2 to TRBJ2-2, with 8 bases that match TRBD1. The V segment lost 2 bases and the J segment 6 bases; nucleotides outside the gene matches: 2. CDR1 SNHLY and CDR2 FYNNEI come from the germline V gene. The CDR3 is 14 amino acids. CDR3 residues: CASSEQGAAGELFF. The CDR3 nucleotides read TGTGCCAGCAGTGAACAGGGGGCTGCCGGGGAGCTGTTTTTT.

The chain links TRBV6-5 to TRBJ1-5; 7 bases match TRBD1. The J segment lost 2 bases and the V segment lost 6 bases, leaving 7 bases of the junction unmatched. CDR3 length equals 15 residues. Germline CDR1 MNHEY, CDR2 SVGAGI. The CDR3 here is CASRAGTAGNQPQHF. CDR3 nucleotides: TGTGCCAGCAGGGCCGGGACAGCGGGCAATCAGCCCCAGCATTTT.

The rearrangement links TRBV5-1 to TRBJ1-2; the match to TRBD1 covers 7 bases. V trimming: 4 bases; J trimming: 8 bases; junction bases outside the gene matches: 5. This CDR3 spans 12 amino acids. Germline V CDR1 and CDR2: SGHRS, YFSETQ. The CDR3 spells CASSLDRAGYTF. CDR3 DNA sequence: TGCGCCAGCAGCCTCGACAGGGCCGGCTACACCTTC.

This chain joins TRBV20-1 and TRBJ1-6; no clear D gene. Germline V gene data show CDR1 as DFQATT and CDR2 as SNEGSKA (reference sequence). The V end lost 3 bases, the J end lost 0 bases, and 9 bases lay between the germline ends. The CDR3 totals 15 residues. The CDR3 spells CSASAGSSYNSPLHF. The CDR3, as DNA: TGCAGTGCTAGTGCGGGGTCCTCCTATAATTCACCCCTCCACTTT.

This chain joins TRBV9 and TRBJ2-3, with D tentatively TRBD1 (6 bases). V was clipped by 1 base and J by 0 bases, with 18 bases between them. Germline values: CDR1 SGDLS, CDR2 YYNGEE. The CDR3 runs 18 residues. CDR3 sequence: CASSVNPPGTPSTDTQYF. For the CDR3, the DNA is TGTGCCAGCAGCGTAAACCCTCCTGGGACACCTAGCACAGATACGCAGTATTTT.

The rearrangement joins TRBV25-1 to TRBJ1-2; 8 bases line up with TRBD1. This CDR3 region has 15 residues. With V trimmed by 4 bases and J by 4 bases, 8 bases remained unmatched. The germline gives CDR1 MGHDK, CDR2 SYGVNS. In DNA form, the CDR3 reads TGTGCCAGCAGTGGGCTCGACAGGGGAGGCTATGGCTACACCTTC. Translating it yields CASSGLDRGGYGYTF.

V usage is TRBV15 and J usage is TRBJ2-7; 8 nucleotides agree with TRBD1. The CDR3 contains 15 residues. Per germline, CDR1 LNHNV and CDR2 YYDKDF (reference sequence). V shed 3 bases and J 6 bases; nucleotides not matched to a gene: 10. The CDR3 reads CATSSGQGRASEQYF. The DNA of the CDR3 is TGTGCCACCAGCAGCGGACAGGGACGGGCGTCCGAGCAGTACTTC.

The gene calls are TRBV6-5 and TRBJ2-3, with 7 bases lining up with TRBD2. Germline V CDR1 and CDR2: MNHEY, SVGAGI. V lost 10 bases to trimming and J lost 5 bases; unmatched junction nucleotides: 9. The CDR3 loop spans 13 amino acids. The CDR3 spells CATLGEGKDTQYF. The CDR3 bases are TGTGCCACCCTAGGGGAGGGGAAAGATACGCAGTATTTT.

The V gene is TRBV11-2, the J gene TRBJ1-2, with 9 bases that match TRBD1. Trimming took 5 bases from V and 5 from J; bases not matched to a gene: 9. Germline V CDR1 and CDR2: SGHAT, FQNNGV. The CDR3 is 15 amino acids. The CDR3 protein is CASSLQGTGIYGYTF. The DNA of the CDR3 is TGTGCCAGCAGCCTACAAGGGACAGGGATTTATGGCTACACCTTC.

The J gene is TRBJ1-1, the V gene TRBV6-6; weak D call: TRBD1 (5 bases). The CDR3 covers 15 residues. Germline loops: CDR1 MNHNY, CDR2 SVGAGI (reference sequence). V was cut by 2 bases and J by 4 bases, with 14 bases left in between. The DNA of the CDR3 is TGTGCCAGCAGTTACGCGCAGGGTGCGGCCACTGAAGCTTTCTTT. Translating gives CASSYAQGAATEAFF.

The chain combines TRBV3-1 (or the pseudogene TRBV3-2) with TRBJ1-4; no reliable D call. This CDR3 is 11 amino acids long. The V gene's germline CDR1 is LGHDT and CDR2 YNNKEL (reference sequence). The V end was cut by 4 bases, the J end by 8 bases, with 5 bases between. The DNA for the CDR3 is TGTGCCAGCAGCCTTAGCGAAAAACTGTTTTTT. Translation gives CASSLSEKLFF.